The 2 T cell receptor beta chains below were found in one sample sequenced in a study of CD8+CD57+ T cells in acquired aplastic anemia. Both TCR beta VDJ combination and CDR3 sequence profiling were carried out. Genomic DNA was the template for this profiling. Each CDR3 protein is one row after TCRdb ran MiXCR on the reads. The data hold about 160,000 distinct CDR3 sequences, with 40% to 55% observed a single time. Sequenced patients had shown CD8+CD57+ cell expansion by flow cytometry. What was sequenced was sorted CD4+, CD8+, or CD8+CD57+ T cells (not recorded which) from PBMCs. The receptors come from a human donor with aplastic anemia.

This clonotype was picked up many times. This rearrangement joins TRBV20-1 to TRBJ2-1, with TRBD2 matching 11 bases. Germline-derived CDR1 and CDR2 are DFQATT and SNEGSKA (reference sequence). The CDR3 runs 15 residues. V was clipped by 6 bases and J by 3 bases; unmatched bases: 7. As DNA, the CDR3 is TGCAGTGCCCACCCACTAGCGGGAGTCTACAATGAGCAGTTCTTC. Translating it yields CSAHPLAGVYNEQFF.

The chain uses TRBV19 and TRBJ2-2; D remains unclear. This CDR3 contains 14 residues. CDR1 is LNHDA, CDR2 SQIVND, per germline (reference sequence). Trimming removed 3 bases from V and 5 bases from J, with 10 bases in between. The CDR3 nucleotides are TGTGCCAGTAGTATCGGCTCTGCTACCGGGGAGCTGTTTTTT. Translated: CASSIGSATGELFF.